The clone carrying this T cell receptor beta chain has a handful of counts. Its target is unknown. This sample was taken from a study of cytomegalovirus exposure and HLA in healthy donors. Whole-study findings and limits: The productive fraction for most TCR beta V segments was about 87% or about 30% in an earlier analysis.

Healthy individuals who donated bone marrow served as the donors. The PCR used 60 Vbeta and 13 Jbeta primers. Assay: immunoSEQ multiplex PCR; the TCRdb copy retains only in-frame clones and omits some. The table records under 150,000 clones, 82% of them present only once. The TCR was taken from a woman between 18 and 30 years old in good health and CMV-seronegative. The specimen sequenced was PBMCs.

This chain's CDR3 is CASSRPGQGTDTQYF. DNA for the CDR3: TGTGCCAGTAGTAGACCGGGACAGGGCACAGATACGCAGTATTTT. The chain employs TRBV19 and TRBJ2-3; 8 nucleotides align to TRBD1. V gave up 4 bases and J gave up 1 base; unmatched junction bases: 4. The CDR3 runs 15 residues. CDR1 is LNHDA, CDR2 SQIVND, per germline (reference sequence).